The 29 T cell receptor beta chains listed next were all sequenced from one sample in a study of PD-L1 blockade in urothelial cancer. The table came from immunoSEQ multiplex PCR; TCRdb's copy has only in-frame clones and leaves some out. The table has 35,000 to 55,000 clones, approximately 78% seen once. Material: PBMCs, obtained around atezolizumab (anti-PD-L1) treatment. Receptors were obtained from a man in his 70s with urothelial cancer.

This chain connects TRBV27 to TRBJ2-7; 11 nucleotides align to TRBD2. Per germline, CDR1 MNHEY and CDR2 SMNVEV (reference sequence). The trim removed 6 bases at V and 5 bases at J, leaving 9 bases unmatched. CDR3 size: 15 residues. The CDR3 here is CASRHILAGAHEQYF. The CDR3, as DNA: TGTGCCAGCAGGCATATACTAGCGGGGGCTCACGAGCAGTACTTC.

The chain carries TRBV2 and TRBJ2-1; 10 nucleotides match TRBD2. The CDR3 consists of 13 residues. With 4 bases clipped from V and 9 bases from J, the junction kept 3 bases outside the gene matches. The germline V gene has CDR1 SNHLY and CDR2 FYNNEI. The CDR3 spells CASSGSSGGEQFF. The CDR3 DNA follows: TGTGCCAGCAGTGGGTCTAGCGGGGGTGAGCAGTTCTTC.

CDR3 nucleotides: TGTGCCAGCAGAGCGGGGCGGTCCGGCTCTGGGGCCAACGTCCTGACTTTC. Amino acid sequence: CASRAGRSGSGANVLTF. The chain joins TRBV5-4 to TRBJ2-6; 7 bases are shared with TRBD2. Trimming removed 5 bases from V and 0 bases from J; junction bases left unmatched: 8. CDR1 is SGHNT, CDR2 YYREEE, per germline (reference sequence). CDR3 length equals 17 residues.

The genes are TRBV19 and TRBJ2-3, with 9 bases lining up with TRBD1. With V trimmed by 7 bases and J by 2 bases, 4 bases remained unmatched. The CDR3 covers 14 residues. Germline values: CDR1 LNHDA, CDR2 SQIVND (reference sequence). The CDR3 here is CASMGTGYTDTQYF. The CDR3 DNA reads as TGTGCCAGTATGGGGACAGGGTACACAGATACGCAGTATTTT.

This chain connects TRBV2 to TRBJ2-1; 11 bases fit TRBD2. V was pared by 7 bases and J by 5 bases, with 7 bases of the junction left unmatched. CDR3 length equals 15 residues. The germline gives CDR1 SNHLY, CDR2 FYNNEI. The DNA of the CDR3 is TGTGCCAGCACCCCGGGACTAGCGGAGAACAATGAGCAGTTCTTC. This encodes CASTPGLAENNEQFF.

CDR3 nucleotides: TGTGCCAGCAGCTCCAGGCCGGGAGTGGAGAATGAGCAGTTCTTC. Its protein product is CASSSRPGVENEQFF. The rearrangement joins TRBV4-2 to TRBJ2-1; the D gene is possibly TRBD2 (6 bases). Germline lookup yields CDR1 LGHNA and CDR2 YNFKEQ. CDR3 length: 15 amino acids. V was trimmed by 5 bases and J by 7 bases, leaving 18 bases between them.

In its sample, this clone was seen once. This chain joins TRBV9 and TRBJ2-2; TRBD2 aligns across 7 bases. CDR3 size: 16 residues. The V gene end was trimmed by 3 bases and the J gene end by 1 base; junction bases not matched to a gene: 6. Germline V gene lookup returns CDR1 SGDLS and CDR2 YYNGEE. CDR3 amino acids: CASSDRLAENTGELFF. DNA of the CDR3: TGTGCCAGCAGCGACCGACTAGCAGAGAACACCGGGGAGCTGTTTTTT. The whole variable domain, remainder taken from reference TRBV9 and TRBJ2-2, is DSGVTQTPKHLITATGQRVTLRCSPRSGDLSVYWYQQSLDQGLQFLIQYYNGEERAKGNILERFSAQQFPDLHSELNLSSLELGDSALYFCASSDRLAENTGELFFGEGSRLTVL.

CDR3 in DNA: TGTGCCAGCAGTACCCGGGGGGGAGAGTACTTC. It codes for CASSTRGGEYF. The J gene is TRBJ2-7, the V gene TRBV2; 8 bases fit TRBD2. The CDR3 has 11 residues. The germline V gene has CDR1 SNHLY and CDR2 FYNNEI. V gave up 5 bases and J gave up 11 bases; unmatched junction bases: 5.

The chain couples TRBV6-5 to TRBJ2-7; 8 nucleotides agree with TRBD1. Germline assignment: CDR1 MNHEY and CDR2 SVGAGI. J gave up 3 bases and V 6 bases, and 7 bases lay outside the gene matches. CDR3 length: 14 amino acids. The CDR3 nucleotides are TGTGCCAGCAGCCCGGACAGGGAGGTCTACGAGCAGTACTTC. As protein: CASSPDREVYEQYF.

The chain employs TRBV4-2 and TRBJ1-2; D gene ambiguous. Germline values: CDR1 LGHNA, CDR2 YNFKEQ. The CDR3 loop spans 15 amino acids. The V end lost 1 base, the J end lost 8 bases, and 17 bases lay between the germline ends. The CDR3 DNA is TGTGCCAGCAGCCAAGGAGGTACCGGCCTGGTCGGCTACACCTTC. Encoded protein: CASSQGGTGLVGYTF.

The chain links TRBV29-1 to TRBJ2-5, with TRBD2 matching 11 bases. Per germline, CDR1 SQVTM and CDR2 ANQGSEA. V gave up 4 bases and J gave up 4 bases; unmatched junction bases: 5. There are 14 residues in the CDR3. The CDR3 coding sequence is TGCAGCGTTGTAACCGGACTAGCGGGAGAGACCCAGTACTTC. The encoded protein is CSVVTGLAGETQYF.

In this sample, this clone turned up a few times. DNA of the CDR3: TGTGCCAGCAGCCCATCCTACACAGATACGCAGTATTTT. The encoded protein is CASSPSYTDTQYF. This chain uses TRBV5-4 with TRBJ2-3; D unresolved. Germline V gives CDR1 SGHNT, CDR2 YYREEE (reference sequence). This CDR3 is 13 amino acids long. Trimming stripped 4 bases from V and 2 bases from J, with 8 bases between.

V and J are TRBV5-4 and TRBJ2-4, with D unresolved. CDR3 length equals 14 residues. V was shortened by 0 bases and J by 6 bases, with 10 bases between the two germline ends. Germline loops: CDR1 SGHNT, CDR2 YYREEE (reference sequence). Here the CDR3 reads CASSLGAGTNIQYF. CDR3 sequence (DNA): TGTGCCAGCAGCTTGGGGGCAGGTACAAACATTCAGTACTTC.

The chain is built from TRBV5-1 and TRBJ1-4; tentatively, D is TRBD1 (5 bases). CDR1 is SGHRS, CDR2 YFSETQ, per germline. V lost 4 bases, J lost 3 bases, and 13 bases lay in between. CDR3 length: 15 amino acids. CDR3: CASSAGGLANEKLFF. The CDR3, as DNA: TGCGCCAGCAGCGCCGGGGGGTTGGCTAATGAAAAACTGTTTTTT. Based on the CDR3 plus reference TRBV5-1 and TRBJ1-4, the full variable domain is KAGVTQTPRYLIKTRGQQVTLSCSPISGHRSVSWYQQTPGQGLQFLFEYFSETQRNKGNFPGRFSGRQFSNSRSEMNVSTLELGDSALYLCASSAGGLANEKLFFGSGTQLSVL.

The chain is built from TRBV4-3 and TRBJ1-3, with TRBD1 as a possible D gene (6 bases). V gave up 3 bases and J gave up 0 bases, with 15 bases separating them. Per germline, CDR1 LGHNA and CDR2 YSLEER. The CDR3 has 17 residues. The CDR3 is CASSHDRTAYSGNTIYF. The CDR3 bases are TGCGCCAGCAGCCATGACAGGACTGCGTACTCTGGAAACACCATATATTTT.

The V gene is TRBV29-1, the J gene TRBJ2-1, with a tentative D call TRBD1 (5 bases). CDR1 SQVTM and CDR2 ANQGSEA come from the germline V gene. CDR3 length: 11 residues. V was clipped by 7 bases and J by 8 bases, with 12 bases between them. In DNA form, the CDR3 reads TGCAGCGCCGCAACAGGTGATGAGCAGTTCTTC. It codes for CSAATGDEQFF.

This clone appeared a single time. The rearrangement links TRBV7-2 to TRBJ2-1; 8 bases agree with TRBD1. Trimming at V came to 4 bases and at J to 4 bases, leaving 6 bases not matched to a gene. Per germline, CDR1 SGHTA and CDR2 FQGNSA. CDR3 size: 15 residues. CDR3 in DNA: TGTGCCAGCAGCTATAGACAGGGGAATTACAATGAGCAGTTCTTC. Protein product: CASSYRQGNYNEQFF.

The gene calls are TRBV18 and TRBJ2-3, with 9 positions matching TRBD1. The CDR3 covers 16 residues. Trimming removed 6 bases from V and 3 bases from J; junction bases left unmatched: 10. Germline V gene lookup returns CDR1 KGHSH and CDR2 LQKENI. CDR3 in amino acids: CASSPRQGGRTDTQYF. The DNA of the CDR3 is TGTGCCAGCTCCCCCAGACAGGGGGGGAGAACAGATACGCAGTATTTT. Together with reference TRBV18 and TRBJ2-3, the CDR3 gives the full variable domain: NAGVMQNPRHLVRRRGQEARLRCSPMKGHSHVYWYRQLPEEGLKFMVYLQKENIIDESGMPKERFSAEFPKEGPSILRIQQVVRGDSAAYFCASSPRQGGRTDTQYFGPGTRLTVL.

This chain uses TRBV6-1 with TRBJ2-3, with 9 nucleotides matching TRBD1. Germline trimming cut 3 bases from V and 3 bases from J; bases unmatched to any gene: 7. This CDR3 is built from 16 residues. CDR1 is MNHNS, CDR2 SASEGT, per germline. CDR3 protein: CASSDQTGGWTDTQYF. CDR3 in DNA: TGTGCCAGCAGTGACCAGACAGGGGGTTGGACAGATACGCAGTATTTT.

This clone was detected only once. The CDR3: CASSYRRGGSNYNEQFF. Written as DNA, the CDR3 is TGTGCCAGCAGCTATCGACGGGGCGGGAGCAACTACAATGAGCAGTTCTTC. This chain uses TRBV7-3 with TRBJ2-1; 7 bases fit TRBD2. Trimming at V came to 4 bases and at J to 3 bases, leaving 12 bases not matched to a gene. The CDR3 has 17 residues. Germline V gene lookup returns CDR1 SGHTA and CDR2 FQGTGA.

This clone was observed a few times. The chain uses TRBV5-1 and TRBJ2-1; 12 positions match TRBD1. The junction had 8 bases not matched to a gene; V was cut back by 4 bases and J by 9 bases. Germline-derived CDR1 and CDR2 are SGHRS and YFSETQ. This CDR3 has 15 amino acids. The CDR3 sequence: CASSMGQGASSEQFF. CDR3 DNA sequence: TGCGCCAGCAGCATGGGACAGGGGGCATCCAGTGAGCAGTTCTTC.

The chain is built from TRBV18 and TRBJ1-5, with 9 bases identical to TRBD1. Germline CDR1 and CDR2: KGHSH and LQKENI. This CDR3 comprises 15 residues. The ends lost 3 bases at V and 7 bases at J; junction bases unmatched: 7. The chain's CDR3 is CASSPQDRGEQPQHF. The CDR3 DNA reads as TGTGCCAGCTCACCTCAAGACAGGGGGGAGCAGCCCCAGCATTTT.

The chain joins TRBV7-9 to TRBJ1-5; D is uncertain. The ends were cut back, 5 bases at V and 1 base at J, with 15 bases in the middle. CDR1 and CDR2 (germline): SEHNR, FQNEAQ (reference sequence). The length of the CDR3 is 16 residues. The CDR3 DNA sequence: TGTGCCAGCAGCACCGGGAAGGGCGGGAGCAATCAGCCCCAGCATTTT. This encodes CASSTGKGGSNQPQHF.

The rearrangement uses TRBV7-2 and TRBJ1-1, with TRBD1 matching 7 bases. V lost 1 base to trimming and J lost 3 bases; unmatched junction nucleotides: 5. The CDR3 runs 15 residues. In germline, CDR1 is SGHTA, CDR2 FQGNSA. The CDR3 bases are TGTGCCAGCAGCTTAGACAGGGGAAGGCACACTGAAGCTTTCTTT. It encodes CASSLDRGRHTEAFF.

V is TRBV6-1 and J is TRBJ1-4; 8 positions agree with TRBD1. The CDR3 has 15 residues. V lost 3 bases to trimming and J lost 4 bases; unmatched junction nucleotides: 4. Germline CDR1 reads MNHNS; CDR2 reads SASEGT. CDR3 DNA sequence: TGTGCCAGCAGTGAGGACAGGGACGTTAATGAAAAACTGTTTTTT. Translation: CASSEDRDVNEKLFF.

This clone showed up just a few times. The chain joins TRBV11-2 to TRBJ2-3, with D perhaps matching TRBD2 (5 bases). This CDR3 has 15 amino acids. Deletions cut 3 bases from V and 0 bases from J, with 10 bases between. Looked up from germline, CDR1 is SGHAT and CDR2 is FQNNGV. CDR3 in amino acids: CASSFYGLSTDTQYF. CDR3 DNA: TGTGCCAGCAGCTTCTATGGACTCAGCACAGATACGCAGTATTTT.

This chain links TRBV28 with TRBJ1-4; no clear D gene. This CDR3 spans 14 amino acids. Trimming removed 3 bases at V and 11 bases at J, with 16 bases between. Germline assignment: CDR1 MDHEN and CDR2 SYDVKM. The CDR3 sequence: CASSFGLVPGKLFF. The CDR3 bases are TGTGCCAGCAGTTTTGGTCTCGTTCCGGGTAAACTGTTTTTT.

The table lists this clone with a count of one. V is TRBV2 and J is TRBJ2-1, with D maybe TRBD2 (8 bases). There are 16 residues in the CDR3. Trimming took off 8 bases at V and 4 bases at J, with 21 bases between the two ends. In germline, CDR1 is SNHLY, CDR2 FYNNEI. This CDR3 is CASGTASGLRYNEQFF. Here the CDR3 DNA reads TGTGCCAGCGGGACAGCTAGCGGGCTAAGATACAATGAGCAGTTCTTC.

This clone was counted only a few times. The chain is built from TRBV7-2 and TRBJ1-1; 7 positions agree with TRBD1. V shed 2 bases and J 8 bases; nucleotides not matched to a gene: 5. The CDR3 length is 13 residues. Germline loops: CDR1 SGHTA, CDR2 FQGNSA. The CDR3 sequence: CASSLTGQREAFF. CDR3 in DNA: TGTGCCAGCAGCTTAACGGGACAGAGGGAAGCTTTCTTT.